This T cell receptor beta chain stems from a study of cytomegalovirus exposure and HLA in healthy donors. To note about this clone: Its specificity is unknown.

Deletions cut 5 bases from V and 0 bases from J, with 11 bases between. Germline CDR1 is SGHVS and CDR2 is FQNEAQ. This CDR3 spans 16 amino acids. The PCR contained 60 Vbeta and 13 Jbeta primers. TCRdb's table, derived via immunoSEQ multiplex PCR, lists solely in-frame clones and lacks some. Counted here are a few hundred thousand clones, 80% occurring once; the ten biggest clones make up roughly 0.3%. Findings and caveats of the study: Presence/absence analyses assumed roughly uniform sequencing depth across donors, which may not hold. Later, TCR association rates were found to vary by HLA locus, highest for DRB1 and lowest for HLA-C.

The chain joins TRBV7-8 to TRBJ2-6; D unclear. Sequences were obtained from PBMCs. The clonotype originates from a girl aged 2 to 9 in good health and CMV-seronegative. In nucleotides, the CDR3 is TGTGCCAGCAGCGCCGACTTCTACTCTGGGGCCAACGTCCTGACTTTC. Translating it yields CASSADFYSGANVLTF.